This TCR beta chain was retrieved from a study of shared clonotypes between healthy human individuals. Study as a whole: Researchers drew samples from a couple of women and a few men aged 18 to 49.

Original methodology: ImmunoSEQ supplied junction-only sequences lacking quality scores, so filtering was different. Assay: immunoSEQ multiplex PCR; the TCRdb copy retains only in-frame clones and omits some. The DNA was the basis for D and trimming; V, J and clone size are from that table. The profile covers 490,000 or so clones, with less than 80% appearing a single time and 12% taken by the ten largest. Concerning this clone itself: Antigen specificity is unknown.

Study-level findings and limits: Among donors, clonotype sharing was expected to be affected by sequencing depth.

This receptor was taken from a woman aged 40 to 50 in good health. Some clones in this sample may be carry-over from other donors' samples. The sequenced material came from PBMCs.

CDR3 nucleotide sequence: TGTGCCAGCAACCGGGACCCCCCGGGGGACTATGGCTACACCTTC. It yields the protein CASNRDPPGDYGYTF. The chain uses TRBV5-4 and TRBJ1-2, with D maybe TRBD1 (5 bases). Trimming cost V 6 bases and J 3 bases, with 18 bases left between them. The CDR3 runs to 15 residues. Germline CDR1 and CDR2: SGHNT and YYREEE (reference sequence).